Listed below are T cell receptor beta chains from one sample, sequenced in a study of cytomegalovirus exposure and HLA in healthy donors. The table came from immunoSEQ multiplex PCR; TCRdb's copy has only in-frame clones and leaves some out. The table includes 100,000 to 150,000 clones, approximately 82% detected once. The sequencing input was PBMCs. The receptors shown here come from a boy aged 2 to 10 in good health and CMV-seronegative. Each CDR3 is given with its conserved first and last residue. D genes are given only for firm matches. Some rows have no size entry. The others give once, few or many, or a class for an expanded clone.

j_call clone_size v_call d_call cdr3_nt cdr3_aa
TRBJ2-1 . TRBV5-1 TRBD2 TGCGCCAGCAGCTTGGTAGCGGGAGGGCCTTTAGGGTTCGATGAGCAGTTCTTC CASSLVAGGPLGFDEQFF
TRBJ2-2 . TRBV7-2 . TGTGCCAGCAGCTTATTGCGGGAAACCGGGGAGCTGTTTTTT CASSLLRETGELFF
TRBJ1-2 once TRBV29-1 . TGCAGCGTTGACGGCAGGGACTATGGCTACACCTTC CSVDGRDYGYTF
TRBJ1-1 . TRBV6-6 TRBD1 TGTGCCAGCAGTTCTCCGACAGGGGACACTGAAGCTTTCTTT CASSSPTGDTEAFF
TRBJ1-6 once TRBV5-4 . TGTGCCAGCAGCAGCTCGGGTAATTCACCCCTCCACTTT CASSSSGNSPLHF
TRBJ1-1 . TRBV19 TRBD1 TGTGCCAGTAGCTTGGGACAGGGGGAGGTGAACACTGAAGCTTTCTTT CASSLGQGEVNTEAFF
TRBJ1-1 . TRBV5-1 TRBD1 TGCGCCAGCGGGACAGGGGGAATCACTGAAGCTTTCTTT CASGTGGITEAFF
TRBJ2-5 . TRBV11-2 . TGTGCCAGCAGCGTACAGGGTAAAGAGACCCAGTACTTC CASSVQGKETQYF
TRBJ2-2 . TRBV30 . TGTGCCTGGAGTGTAAAGGAAGGTCGGGCCGGGGAGCTGTTTTTT CAWSVKEGRAGELFF
TRBJ2-6 . TRBV7-3 . TGTGCCAGCAGCCCGGGGAGTGGGGCCAACGTCCTGACTTTC CASSPGSGANVLTF
TRBJ2-5 . TRBV9 TRBD2 TGTGCCAGCAGCGTAGACCCGCCCGGGACTAGCATGGAGACCCAGTACTTC CASSVDPPGTSMETQYF
TRBJ1-2 . TRBV2 . TGTGCCAGCAGAACCTCGGGTGGCTACACCTTC CASRTSGGYTF
TRBJ2-1 . TRBV29-1 . TGCAGCGTTGAGTGGCTAGTGCACGACAATGAGCAGTTCTTC CSVEWLVHDNEQFF
TRBJ1-1 few TRBV10-3 . TGTGCCATCAGCCTATCACCAAACCCGGCTGAAGCTTTCTTT CAISLSPNPAEAFF
TRBJ2-6 . TRBV7-6 . TGTGCCAGCAGCTTAGTGGAGGCCGCAGGGGCCAACGTCCTGACTTTC CASSLVEAAGANVLTF
TRBJ1-2 . TRBV5-4 . TGTGCCAGCAGCTTGGGGGTCCGGGGGAACTATGGCTACACCTTC CASSLGVRGNYGYTF
TRBJ2-2 . TRBV4-1 . TGCGCCAGCAGCCAAGCGGTGGCAGGGGCAAGGACCGGGGAGCTGTTTTTT CASSQAVAGARTGELFF
TRBJ1-1 few TRBV30 . TGTGCCTGGGGTCAGGGCGACACTGAAGCTTTCTTT CAWGQGDTEAFF
TRBJ1-4 . TRBV15 . TGTGCCACCAGGGGCCCCGCTAATGAAAAACTGTTTTTT CATRGPANEKLFF
TRBJ1-4 . TRBV5-1 . TGCGCCAGCAGCTTTACAGGGTCTGAGGAAAAACTGTTTTTT CASSFTGSEEKLFF
TRBJ1-2 . TRBV7-9 TRBD1 TGTGCCAGCAGCCTTTTCCGACAGGGCGGGGCGCATGGCTACACCTTC CASSLFRQGGAHGYTF
TRBJ2-2 . TRBV6-4 TRBD1 TGTGCCAGCAATCCGGGACAGGGGTCCGGGGAGCTGTTTTTT CASNPGQGSGELFF
TRBJ2-1 . TRBV6-4 . TGTGCCAGCAGTGGCGGGGAGCCCAATGAGCAGTTCTTC CASSGGEPNEQFF
TRBJ1-1 . TRBV19 . TGTGCCAGTAGTAAGGACAGAAACACTGAAGCTTTCTTT CASSKDRNTEAFF
TRBJ1-5 . TRBV19 . TGTGCCAGTAGTATCCACCGGGGAAATCAGCCCCAGCATTTT CASSIHRGNQPQHF
TRBJ1-2 . TRBV9 TRBD1 TGTGCCAGCAGCCCGATGGCCGACAGGGAGGCTAACTATGGCTACACCTTC CASSPMADREANYGYTF